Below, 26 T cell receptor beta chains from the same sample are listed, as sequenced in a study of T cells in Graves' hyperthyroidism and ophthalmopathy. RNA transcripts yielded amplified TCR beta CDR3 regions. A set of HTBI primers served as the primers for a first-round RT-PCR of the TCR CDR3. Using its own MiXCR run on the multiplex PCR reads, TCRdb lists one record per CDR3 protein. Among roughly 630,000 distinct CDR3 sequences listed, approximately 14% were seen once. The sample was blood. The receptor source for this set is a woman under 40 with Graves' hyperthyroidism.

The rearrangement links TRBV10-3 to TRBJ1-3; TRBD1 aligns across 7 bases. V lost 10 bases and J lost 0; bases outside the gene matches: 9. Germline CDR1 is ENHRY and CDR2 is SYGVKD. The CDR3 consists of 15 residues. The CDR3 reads CAKFGQASSGNTIYF. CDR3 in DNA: TGTGCCAAATTCGGACAGGCGAGCTCTGGAAACACCATATATTTT.

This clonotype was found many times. CDR3 coding DNA: TGTGCCAGCAGCTTAGTAGCAGGGCCCTCGGACCGCTACGAGCAGTACTTC. It yields the protein CASSLVAGPSDRYEQYF. The chain uses TRBV7-2 and TRBJ2-7; a weak D match, TRBD1 (5 bases). The CDR3 contains 17 residues. Trimming cost V 1 base and J 3 bases, with 19 bases left between them. Germline lookup yields CDR1 SGHTA and CDR2 FQGNSA.

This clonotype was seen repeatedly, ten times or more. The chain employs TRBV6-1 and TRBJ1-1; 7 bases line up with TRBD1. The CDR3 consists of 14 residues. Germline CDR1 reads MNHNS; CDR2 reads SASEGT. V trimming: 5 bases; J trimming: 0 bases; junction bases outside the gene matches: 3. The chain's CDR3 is CASSKDRMNTEAFF. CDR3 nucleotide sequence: TGTGCCAGCAGTAAGGACAGGATGAACACTGAAGCTTTCTTT.

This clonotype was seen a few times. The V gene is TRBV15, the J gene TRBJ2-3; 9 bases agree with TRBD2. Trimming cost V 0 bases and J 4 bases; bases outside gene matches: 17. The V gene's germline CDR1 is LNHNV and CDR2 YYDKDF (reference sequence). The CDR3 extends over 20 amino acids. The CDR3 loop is CATSRDHGVAPGLAADTQYF. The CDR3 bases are TGTGCCACCAGCAGAGATCATGGTGTCGCACCGGGACTAGCCGCAGATACGCAGTATTTT.

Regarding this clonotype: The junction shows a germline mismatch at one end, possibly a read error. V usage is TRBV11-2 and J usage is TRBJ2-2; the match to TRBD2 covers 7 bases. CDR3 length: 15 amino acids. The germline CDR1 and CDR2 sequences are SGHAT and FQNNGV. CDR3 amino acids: CAGSFSGSNTGELFF. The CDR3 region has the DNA TGTGCCGGCAGCTTTAGCGGGTCTAACACCGGGGAGCTGTTTTTT.

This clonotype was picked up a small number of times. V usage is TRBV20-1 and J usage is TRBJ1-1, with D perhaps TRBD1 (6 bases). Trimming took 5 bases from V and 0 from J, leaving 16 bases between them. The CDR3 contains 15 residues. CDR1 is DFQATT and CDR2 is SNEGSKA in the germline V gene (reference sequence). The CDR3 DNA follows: TGCAGTGCTGGCAAACCCGGGACACTGAACACTGAAGCTTTCTTT. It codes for CSAGKPGTLNTEAFF.

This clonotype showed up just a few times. CDR3 nucleotides: TGCAGTGCTACATTTCGGCCAGGGGGAACTAATGAAAAACTGTTTTTT. Its protein is CSATFRPGGTNEKLFF. The chain couples TRBV20-1 to TRBJ1-4, with 7 bases aligning to TRBD1. Germline CDR1 DFQATT, CDR2 SNEGSKA (reference sequence). The ends lost 4 bases at V and 1 base at J; junction bases unmatched: 9. This CDR3 has 16 residues.

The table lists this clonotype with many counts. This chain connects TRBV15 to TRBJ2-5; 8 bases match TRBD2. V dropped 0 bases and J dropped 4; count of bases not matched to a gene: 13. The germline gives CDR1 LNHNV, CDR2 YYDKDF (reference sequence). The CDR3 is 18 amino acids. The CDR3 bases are TGTGCCACCAGCAGAGAAAGGGGACTAGTAGGGGAGCGAGAGACCCAGTACTTC. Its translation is CATSRERGLVGERETQYF.

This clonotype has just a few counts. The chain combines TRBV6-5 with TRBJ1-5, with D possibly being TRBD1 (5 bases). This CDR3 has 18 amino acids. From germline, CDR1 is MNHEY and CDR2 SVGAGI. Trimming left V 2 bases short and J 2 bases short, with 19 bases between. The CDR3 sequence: CASSYLKGSTGGNQPQHF. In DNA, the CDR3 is TGTGCCAGCAGTTACCTAAAAGGGTCCACGGGGGGCAATCAGCCCCAGCATTTT.

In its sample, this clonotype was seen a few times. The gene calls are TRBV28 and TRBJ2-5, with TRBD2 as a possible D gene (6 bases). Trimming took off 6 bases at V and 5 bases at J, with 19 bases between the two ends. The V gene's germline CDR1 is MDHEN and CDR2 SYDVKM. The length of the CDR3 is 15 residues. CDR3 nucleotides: TGTGCCAGCAGGCCCCTCGGGAGCGGAGTGGAGACCCAGTACTTC. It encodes CASRPLGSGVETQYF.

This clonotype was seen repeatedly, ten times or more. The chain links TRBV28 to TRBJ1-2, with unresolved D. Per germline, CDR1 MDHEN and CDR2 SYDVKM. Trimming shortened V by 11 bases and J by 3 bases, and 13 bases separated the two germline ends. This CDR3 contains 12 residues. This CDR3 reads CAADPLDYGYTF. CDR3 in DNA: TGTGCCGCCGACCCACTCGACTATGGCTACACCTTC.

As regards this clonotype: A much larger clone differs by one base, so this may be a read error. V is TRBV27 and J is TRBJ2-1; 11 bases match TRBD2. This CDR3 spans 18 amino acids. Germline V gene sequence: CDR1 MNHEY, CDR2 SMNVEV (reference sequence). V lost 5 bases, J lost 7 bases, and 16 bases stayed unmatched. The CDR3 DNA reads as TGTGCCAGCAGTCTTCTAGCGGGAGGTCCCCGCTTTCTTAATGAGCAGTTCTTC. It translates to CASSLLAGGPRFLNEQFF.

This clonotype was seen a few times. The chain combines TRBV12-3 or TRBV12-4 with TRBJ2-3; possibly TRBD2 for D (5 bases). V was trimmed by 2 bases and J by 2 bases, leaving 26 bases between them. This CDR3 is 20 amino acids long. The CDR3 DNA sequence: TGTGCCAGCAGTTTAAGCACTGAGCGGTTCACGACTCATACCACAGATACGCAGTATTTT. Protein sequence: CASSLSTERFTTHTTDTQYF.

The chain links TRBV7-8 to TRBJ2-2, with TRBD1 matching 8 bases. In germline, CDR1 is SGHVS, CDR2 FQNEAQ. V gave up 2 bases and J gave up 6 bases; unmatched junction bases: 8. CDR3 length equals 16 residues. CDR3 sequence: CASSLLAGGSSGELFF. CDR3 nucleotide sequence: TGTGCCAGCAGCTTACTGGCAGGGGGCAGTTCCGGGGAGCTGTTTTTT. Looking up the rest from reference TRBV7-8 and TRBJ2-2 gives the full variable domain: GAGVSQSPRYKVAKRGQDVALRCDPISGHVSLFWYQQALGQGPEFLTYFQNEAQLDKSGLPSDRFFAERPEGSVSTLKIQRTQQEDSAVYLCASSLLAGGSSGELFFGEGSRLTVL.

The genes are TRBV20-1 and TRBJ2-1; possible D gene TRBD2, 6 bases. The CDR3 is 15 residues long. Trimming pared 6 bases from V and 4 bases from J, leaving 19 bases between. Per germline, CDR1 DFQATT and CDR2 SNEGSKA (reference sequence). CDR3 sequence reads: CSAAGTWDLYNEQFF. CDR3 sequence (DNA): TGCAGTGCCGCTGGGACTTGGGACTTATACAATGAGCAGTTCTTC.

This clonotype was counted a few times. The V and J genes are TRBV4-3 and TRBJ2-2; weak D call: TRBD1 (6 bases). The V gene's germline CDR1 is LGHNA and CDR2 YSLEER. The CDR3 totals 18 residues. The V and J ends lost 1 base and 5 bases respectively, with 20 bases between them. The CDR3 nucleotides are TGCGCCAGCAGCCAAGCTCTCTTCAGGGGCGAAGTAACCGGGGAGCTGTTTTTT. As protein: CASSQALFRGEVTGELFF.

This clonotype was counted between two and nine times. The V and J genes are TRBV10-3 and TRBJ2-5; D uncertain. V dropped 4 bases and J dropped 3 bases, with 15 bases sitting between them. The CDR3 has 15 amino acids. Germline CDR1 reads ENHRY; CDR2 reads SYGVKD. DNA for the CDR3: TGTGCCATCAGTGGTCTAGGAACCATTAAAGAGACCCAGTACTTC. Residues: CAISGLGTIKETQYF.

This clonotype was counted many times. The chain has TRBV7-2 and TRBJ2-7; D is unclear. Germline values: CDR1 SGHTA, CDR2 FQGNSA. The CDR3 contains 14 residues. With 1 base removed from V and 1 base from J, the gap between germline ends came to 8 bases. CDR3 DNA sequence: TGTGCCAGCAGCTTAGTTCACCGGTCCTACGAGCAGTACTTC. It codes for CASSLVHRSYEQYF.

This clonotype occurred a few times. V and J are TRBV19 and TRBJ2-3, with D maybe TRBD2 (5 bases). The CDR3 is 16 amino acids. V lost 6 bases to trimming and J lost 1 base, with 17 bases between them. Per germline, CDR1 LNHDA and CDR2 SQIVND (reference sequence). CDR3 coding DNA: TGTGCCAGTAGAGCGGCGGGCCAAATGGGCACAGATACGCAGTATTTT. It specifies CASRAAGQMGTDTQYF.

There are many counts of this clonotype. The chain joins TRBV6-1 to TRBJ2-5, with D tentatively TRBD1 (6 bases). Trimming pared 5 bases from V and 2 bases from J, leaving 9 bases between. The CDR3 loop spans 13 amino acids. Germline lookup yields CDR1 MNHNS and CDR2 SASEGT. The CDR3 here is CASSNDRQETQYF. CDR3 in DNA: TGTGCCAGCAGTAACGACAGGCAAGAGACCCAGTACTTC.

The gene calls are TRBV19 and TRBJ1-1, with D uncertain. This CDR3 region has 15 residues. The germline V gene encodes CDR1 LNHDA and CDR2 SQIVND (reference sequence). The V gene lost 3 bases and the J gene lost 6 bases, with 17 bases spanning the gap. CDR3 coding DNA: TGTGCCAGTAGTATCAGTGGACCACGAACCGCTGAAGCTTTCTTT. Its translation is CASSISGPRTAEAFF.

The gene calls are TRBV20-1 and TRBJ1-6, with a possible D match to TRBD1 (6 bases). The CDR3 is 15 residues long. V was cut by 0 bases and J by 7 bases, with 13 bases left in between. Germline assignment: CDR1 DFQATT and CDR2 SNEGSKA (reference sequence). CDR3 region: CSARDGGARNSPLHF. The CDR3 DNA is TGCAGTGCTAGAGATGGGGGGGCGCGGAATTCACCCCTCCACTTT.

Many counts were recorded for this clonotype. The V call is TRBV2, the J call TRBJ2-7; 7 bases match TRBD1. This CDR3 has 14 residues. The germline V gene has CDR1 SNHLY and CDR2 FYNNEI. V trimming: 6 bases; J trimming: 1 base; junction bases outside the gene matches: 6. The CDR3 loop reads CASSVQQGSYEQYF. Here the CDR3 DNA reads TGTGCCAGCAGCGTTCAACAGGGGTCCTACGAGCAGTACTTC.

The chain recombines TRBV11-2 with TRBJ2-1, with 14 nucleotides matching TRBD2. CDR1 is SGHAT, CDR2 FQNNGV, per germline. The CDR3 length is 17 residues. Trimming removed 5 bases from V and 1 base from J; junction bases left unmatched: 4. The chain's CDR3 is CASSLGTSGRSYNEQFF. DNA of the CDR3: TGTGCCAGCAGCCTTGGGACTAGCGGGAGATCCTACAATGAGCAGTTCTTC.

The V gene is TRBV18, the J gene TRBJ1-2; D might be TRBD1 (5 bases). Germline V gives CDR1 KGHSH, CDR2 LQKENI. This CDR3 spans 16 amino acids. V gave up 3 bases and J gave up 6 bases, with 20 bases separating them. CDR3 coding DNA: TGTGCCAGCTCACCCCTGGCAGGGACCGTTTCTCATGGCTACACCTTC. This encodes CASSPLAGTVSHGYTF.

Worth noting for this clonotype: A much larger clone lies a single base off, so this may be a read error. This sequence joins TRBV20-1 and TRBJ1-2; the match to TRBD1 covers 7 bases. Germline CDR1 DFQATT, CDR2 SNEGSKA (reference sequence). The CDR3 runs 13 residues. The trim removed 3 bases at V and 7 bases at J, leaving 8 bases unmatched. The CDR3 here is CSASSGTACGYTF. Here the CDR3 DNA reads TGCAGTGCTAGCTCCGGGACAGCCTGTGGCTACACCTTC.